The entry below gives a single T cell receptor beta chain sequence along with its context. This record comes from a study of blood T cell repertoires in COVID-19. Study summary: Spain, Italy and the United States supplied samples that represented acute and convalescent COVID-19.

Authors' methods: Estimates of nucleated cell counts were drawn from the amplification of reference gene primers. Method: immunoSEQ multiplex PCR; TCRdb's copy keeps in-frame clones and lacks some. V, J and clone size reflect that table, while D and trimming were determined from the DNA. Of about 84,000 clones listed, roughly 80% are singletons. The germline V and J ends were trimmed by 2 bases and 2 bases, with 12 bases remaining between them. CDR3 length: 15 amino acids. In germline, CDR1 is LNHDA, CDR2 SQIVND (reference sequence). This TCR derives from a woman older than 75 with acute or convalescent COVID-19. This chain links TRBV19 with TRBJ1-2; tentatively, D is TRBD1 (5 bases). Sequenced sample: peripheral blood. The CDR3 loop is CASSIMEGMNYGYTF. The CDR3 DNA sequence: TGTGCCAGTAGTATAATGGAGGGGATGAACTATGGCTACACCTTC.